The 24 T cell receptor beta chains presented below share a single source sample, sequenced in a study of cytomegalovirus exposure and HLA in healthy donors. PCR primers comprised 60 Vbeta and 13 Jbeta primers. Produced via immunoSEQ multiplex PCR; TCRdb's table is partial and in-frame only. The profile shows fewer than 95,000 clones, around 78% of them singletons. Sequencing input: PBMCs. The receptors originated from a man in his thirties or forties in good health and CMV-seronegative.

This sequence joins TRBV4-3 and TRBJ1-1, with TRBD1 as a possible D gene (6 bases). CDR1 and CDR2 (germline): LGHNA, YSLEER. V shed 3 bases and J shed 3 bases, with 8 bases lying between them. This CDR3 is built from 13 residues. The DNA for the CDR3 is TGCGCCAGCAGCCACAGGGGTGACACTGAAGCTTTCTTT. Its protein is CASSHRGDTEAFF.

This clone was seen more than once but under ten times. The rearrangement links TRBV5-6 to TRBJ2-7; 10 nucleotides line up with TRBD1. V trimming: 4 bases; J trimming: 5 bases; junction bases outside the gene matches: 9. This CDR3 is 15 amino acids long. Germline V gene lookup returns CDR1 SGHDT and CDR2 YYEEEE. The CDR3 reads CASSGGTGVPNEQYF. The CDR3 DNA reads TGTGCCAGCAGCGGGGGGACAGGGGTCCCCAACGAGCAGTACTTC.

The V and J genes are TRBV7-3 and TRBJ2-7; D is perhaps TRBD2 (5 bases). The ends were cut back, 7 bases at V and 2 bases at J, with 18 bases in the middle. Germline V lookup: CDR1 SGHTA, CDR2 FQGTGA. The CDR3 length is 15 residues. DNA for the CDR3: TGTGCCAGCACCTTTCTCAGCGGCGGCCCCTACGAGCAGTACGTC. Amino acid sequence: CASTFLSGGPYEQYV.

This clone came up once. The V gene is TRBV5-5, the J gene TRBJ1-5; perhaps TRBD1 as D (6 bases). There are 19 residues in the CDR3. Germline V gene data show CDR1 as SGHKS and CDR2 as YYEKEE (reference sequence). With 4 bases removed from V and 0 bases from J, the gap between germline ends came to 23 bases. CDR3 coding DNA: TGTGCCAGCAGCCCGCCCCCGGGACACAATGACCTTAGCAATCAGCCCCAGCATTTT. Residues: CASSPPPGHNDLSNQPQHF.

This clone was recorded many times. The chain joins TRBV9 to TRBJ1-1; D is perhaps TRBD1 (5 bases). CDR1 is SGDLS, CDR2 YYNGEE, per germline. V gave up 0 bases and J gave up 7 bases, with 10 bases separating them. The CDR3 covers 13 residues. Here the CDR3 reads CASSVGGEVEAFF. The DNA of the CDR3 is TGTGCCAGCAGCGTAGGAGGGGAGGTTGAAGCTTTCTTT.

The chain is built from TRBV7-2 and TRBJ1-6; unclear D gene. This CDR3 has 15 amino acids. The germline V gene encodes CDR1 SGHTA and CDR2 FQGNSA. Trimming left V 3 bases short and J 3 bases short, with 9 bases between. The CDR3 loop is CASSLNSVYNSPLHF. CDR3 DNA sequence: TGTGCCAGCAGCTTGAACAGTGTCTATAATTCACCCCTCCACTTT.

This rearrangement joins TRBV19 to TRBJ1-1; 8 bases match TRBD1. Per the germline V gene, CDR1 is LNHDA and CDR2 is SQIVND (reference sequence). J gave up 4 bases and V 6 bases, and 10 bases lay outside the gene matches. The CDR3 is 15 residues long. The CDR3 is CASSNGQGAGTEAFF. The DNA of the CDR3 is TGTGCCAGTAGCAATGGGCAGGGGGCAGGCACTGAAGCTTTCTTT.

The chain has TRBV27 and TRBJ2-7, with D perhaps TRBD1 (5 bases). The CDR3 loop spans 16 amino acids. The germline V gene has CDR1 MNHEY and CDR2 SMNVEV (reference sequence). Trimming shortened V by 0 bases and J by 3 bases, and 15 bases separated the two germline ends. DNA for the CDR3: TGTGCCAGCAGTTTATCGGGCCAGGGTAGGAGCTACGAGCAGTACGTC. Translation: CASSLSGQGRSYEQYV.

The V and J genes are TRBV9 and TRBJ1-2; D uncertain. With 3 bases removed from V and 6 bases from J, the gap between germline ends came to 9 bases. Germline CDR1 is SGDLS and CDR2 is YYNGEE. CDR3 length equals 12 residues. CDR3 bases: TGTGCCAGCAGCGGGGGAGGGAATGGCTACACCTTC. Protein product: CASSGGGNGYTF. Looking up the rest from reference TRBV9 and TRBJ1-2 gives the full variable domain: DSGVTQTPKHLITATGQRVTLRCSPRSGDLSVYWYQQSLDQGLQFLIQYYNGEERAKGNILERFSAQQFPDLHSELNLSSLELGDSALYFCASSGGGNGYTFGSGTRLTVV.

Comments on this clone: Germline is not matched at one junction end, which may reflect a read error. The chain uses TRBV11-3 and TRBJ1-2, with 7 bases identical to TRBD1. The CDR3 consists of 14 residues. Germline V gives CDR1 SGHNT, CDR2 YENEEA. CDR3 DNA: TGTGCCGGCAGCTTGGGACAGCCGGCCGGGGGCTACACCTTC. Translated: CAGSLGQPAGGYTF. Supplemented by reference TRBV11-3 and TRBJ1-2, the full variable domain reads EAGVVQSPRYKIIEKKQPVAFWCNPISGHNTLYWYLQNLGQGPELLIRYENEEAVDDSQLPKDRFSAERLKGVDSTLKIQPAELGDSAVYLCAGSLGQPAGGYTFGSGTRLTVV.

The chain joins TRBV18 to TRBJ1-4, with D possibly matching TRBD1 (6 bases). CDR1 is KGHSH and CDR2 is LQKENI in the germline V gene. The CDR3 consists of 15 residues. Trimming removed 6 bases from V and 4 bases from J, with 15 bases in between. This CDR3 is CASSRDRDINEKLFF. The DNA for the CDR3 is TGTGCCAGCTCTCGAGACCGGGACATTAATGAAAAACTGTTTTTT.

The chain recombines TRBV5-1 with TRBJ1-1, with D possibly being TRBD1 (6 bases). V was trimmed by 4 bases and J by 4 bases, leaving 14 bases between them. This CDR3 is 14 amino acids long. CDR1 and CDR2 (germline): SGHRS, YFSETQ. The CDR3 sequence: CASSQDSTTTEAFF. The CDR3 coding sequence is TGCGCCAGCAGCCAGGACAGTACGACCACTGAAGCTTTCTTT.

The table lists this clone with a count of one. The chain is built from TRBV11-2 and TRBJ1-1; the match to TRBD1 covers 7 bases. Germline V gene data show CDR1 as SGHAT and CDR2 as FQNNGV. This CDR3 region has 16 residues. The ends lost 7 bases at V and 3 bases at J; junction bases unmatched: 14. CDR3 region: CASTASPNTGDTEAFF. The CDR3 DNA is TGTGCCAGCACCGCCTCGCCCAATACAGGGGACACTGAAGCTTTCTTT.

The CDR3 nucleotides read TGTGCCAGCAGGGGCCAGGTGGAGACCCAGTACTTC. It yields the protein CASRGQVETQYF. The chain joins TRBV7-2 to TRBJ2-5; D is ambiguous. V was trimmed by 6 bases and J by 5 bases, leaving 10 bases between them. The CDR3 consists of 12 residues. The germline CDR1 and CDR2 sequences are SGHTA and FQGNSA.

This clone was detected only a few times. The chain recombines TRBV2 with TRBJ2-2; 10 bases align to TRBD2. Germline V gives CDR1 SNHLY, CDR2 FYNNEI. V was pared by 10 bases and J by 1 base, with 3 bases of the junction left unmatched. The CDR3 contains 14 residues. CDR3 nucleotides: TGTGCCACCCAGCGGGGGGGGAACACCGGGGAGCTGTTTTTT. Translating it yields CATQRGGNTGELFF.

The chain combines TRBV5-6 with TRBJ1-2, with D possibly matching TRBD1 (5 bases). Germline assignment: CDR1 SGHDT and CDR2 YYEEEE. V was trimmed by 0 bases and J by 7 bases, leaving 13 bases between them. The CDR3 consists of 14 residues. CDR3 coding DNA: TGTGCCAGCAGCTTGGGGTCGGGGGTCGGTGGCTACACCTTC. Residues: CASSLGSGVGGYTF.

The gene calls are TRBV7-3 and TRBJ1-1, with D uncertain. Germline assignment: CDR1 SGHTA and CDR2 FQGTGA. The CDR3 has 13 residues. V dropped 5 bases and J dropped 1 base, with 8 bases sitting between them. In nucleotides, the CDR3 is TGTGCCAGCAGCCTCAACACGAACACTGAAGCTTTCTTT. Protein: CASSLNTNTEAFF.

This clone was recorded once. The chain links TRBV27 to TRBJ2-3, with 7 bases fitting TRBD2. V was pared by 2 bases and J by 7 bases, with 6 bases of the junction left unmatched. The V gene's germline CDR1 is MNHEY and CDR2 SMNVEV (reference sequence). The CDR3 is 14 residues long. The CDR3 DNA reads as TGTGCCAGCAGTTTAATCCGGACTAGTAATACGCAGTATTTT. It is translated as CASSLIRTSNTQYF.

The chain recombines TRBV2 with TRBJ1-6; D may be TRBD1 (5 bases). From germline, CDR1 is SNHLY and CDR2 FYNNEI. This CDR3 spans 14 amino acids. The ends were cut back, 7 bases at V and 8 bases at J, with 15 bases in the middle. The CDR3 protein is CASNALTRDSPLHF. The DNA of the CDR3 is TGTGCCAGCAACGCCCTCACCAGGGATTCACCCCTCCACTTT.

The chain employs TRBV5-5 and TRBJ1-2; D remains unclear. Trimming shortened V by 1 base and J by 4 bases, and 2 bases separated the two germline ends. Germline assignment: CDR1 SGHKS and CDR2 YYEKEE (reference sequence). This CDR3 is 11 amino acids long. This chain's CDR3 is CASSLLYGYTF. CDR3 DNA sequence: TGTGCCAGCAGCTTGCTCTATGGCTACACCTTC.

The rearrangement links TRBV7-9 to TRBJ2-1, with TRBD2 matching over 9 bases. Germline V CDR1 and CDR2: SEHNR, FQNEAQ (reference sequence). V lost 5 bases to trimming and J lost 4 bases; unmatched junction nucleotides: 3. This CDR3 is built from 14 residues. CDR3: CASSPLAGYNEQFF. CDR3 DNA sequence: TGTGCCAGCAGCCCGCTAGCGGGGTACAATGAGCAGTTCTTC.

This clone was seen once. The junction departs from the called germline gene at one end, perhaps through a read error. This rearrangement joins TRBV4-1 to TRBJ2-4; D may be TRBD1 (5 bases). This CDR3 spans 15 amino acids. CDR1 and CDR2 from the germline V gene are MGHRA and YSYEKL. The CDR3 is CASSQDAQARNIQYF. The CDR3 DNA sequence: TGCGCCAGCAGCCAAGATGCACAGGCCAGAAACATTCAGTACTTC.

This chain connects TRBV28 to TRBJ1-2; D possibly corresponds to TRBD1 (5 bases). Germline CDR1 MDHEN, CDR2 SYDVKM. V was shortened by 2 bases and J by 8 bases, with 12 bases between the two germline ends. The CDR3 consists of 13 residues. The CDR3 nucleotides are TGTGCCAGCAGTTTAGCAGGGTGGAACGGCTACACCTTC. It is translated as CASSLAGWNGYTF.

The CDR3 nucleotides read TGTGCCAGCAGCATCGGGGGATATGGCTCACCCCTCCACTTT. The encoded protein is CASSIGGYGSPLHF. V usage is TRBV9 and J usage is TRBJ1-6; tentative D call: TRBD1 (5 bases). Germline V gives CDR1 SGDLS, CDR2 YYNGEE. V lost 4 bases and J lost 10, with 15 bases in between. The CDR3 covers 14 residues. Looking up the rest from reference TRBV9 and TRBJ1-6 gives the full variable domain: DSGVTQTPKHLITATGQRVTLRCSPRSGDLSVYWYQQSLDQGLQFLIQYYNGEERAKGNILERFSAQQFPDLHSELNLSSLELGDSALYFCASSIGGYGSPLHFGNGTRLTVT.